The 20 T cell receptor beta chains below all came from one sample that was sequenced in a study of T cell responses to AZD1222 COVID-19 vaccine. Method: immunoSEQ multiplex PCR; TCRdb's copy keeps in-frame clones and lacks some. The data contain around 88,000 clones, about nine tenths of them singletons. The sequencing here drew on peripheral blood, taken on day 0 of AZD1222 vaccination. These receptors all come from an adult in good health.

The chain is built from TRBV19 and TRBJ1-5, with a weak D call TRBD1 (6 bases). V lost 5 bases and J lost 6, with 20 bases in between. The CDR3 runs to 16 residues. Germline V gives CDR1 LNHDA, CDR2 SQIVND (reference sequence). CDR3 loop: CASSELGTIWSQPQHF. CDR3 sequence (DNA): TGTGCCAGTAGTGAGCTCGGGACAATTTGGAGTCAGCCCCAGCATTTT.

The genes are TRBV11-2 and TRBJ2-2, with TRBD2 matching over 9 bases. V lost 7 bases and J lost 2; bases outside the gene matches: 8. The CDR3 contains 16 residues. Per the germline V gene, CDR1 is SGHAT and CDR2 is FQNNGV. CDR3 sequence reads: CASTISGSGNTGELFF. The CDR3 DNA reads TGTGCCAGCACCATTAGCGGGAGTGGAAACACCGGGGAGCTGTTTTTT.

This chain connects TRBV12-3 or TRBV12-4 to TRBJ2-3, with D unclear. V was trimmed by 5 bases and J by 4 bases, leaving 7 bases between them. This CDR3 is 12 amino acids long. Here the CDR3 DNA reads TGTGCCAGCAGTACCCCCGCAGATACGCAGTATTTT. This encodes CASSTPADTQYF.

For the CDR3, the DNA is TGTGCCAGCAGCTCCAGGTTTGCCTCTGGGGCCAACGTCCTGACTTTC. Amino acid sequence: CASSSRFASGANVLTF. The chain carries TRBV5-8 and TRBJ2-6; D is ambiguous. The CDR3 has 16 residues. Trimming cost V 3 bases and J 0 bases, with 10 bases left between them. From germline, CDR1 is SGHTS and CDR2 YDEGEE.

This clone occurred once. The rearrangement links TRBV7-2 to TRBJ2-5; the match to TRBD1 covers 8 bases. Germline CDR1 SGHTA, CDR2 FQGNSA. The CDR3 covers 14 residues. Germline trimming cut 5 bases from V and 5 bases from J; bases unmatched to any gene: 7. The CDR3 here is CASSPPGGAETQYF. CDR3 bases: TGTGCCAGCAGCCCTCCAGGGGGCGCGGAGACCCAGTACTTC.

The chain carries TRBV7-3 and TRBJ1-1; TRBD1 might be the D (5 bases). Trimming removed 5 bases at V and 1 base at J, with 11 bases between. Germline CDR1 SGHTA, CDR2 FQGTGA. The length of the CDR3 is 14 residues. CDR3 sequence (DNA): TGTGCCAGCAGCAGGGGAGCGGCGAACACTGAAGCTTTCTTT. It yields the protein CASSRGAANTEAFF.

CDR3 coding DNA: TGCGCCAGCAGCCAGACAGGGACTCTCCTGTTTTTT. Translation gives CASSQTGTLLFF. This chain links TRBV4-1 with TRBJ1-4; 7 bases agree with TRBD1. The CDR3 runs 12 residues. Germline V gene lookup returns CDR1 MGHRA and CDR2 YSYEKL. The junction had 6 bases not matched to a gene; V was cut back by 3 bases and J by 14 bases.

The chain carries TRBV14 and TRBJ2-1; 10 bases are shared with TRBD2. Trimming at V came to 3 bases and at J to 2 bases, leaving 10 bases not matched to a gene. The CDR3 is 18 residues long. CDR1 and CDR2 (germline): SGHDN, FVKESK. This chain's CDR3 is CASSQDHLAGDPYNEQFF. CDR3 in DNA: TGTGCCAGCAGCCAGGACCATCTAGCGGGAGACCCCTACAATGAGCAGTTCTTC.

The rearrangement links TRBV7-9 to TRBJ1-1; the D gene is possibly TRBD1 (6 bases). The germline V gene has CDR1 SEHNR and CDR2 FQNEAQ (reference sequence). The CDR3 covers 14 residues. Trimming stripped 4 bases from V and 1 base from J, with 10 bases between. Here the CDR3 reads CASSSGGSNTEAFF. The CDR3 DNA sequence: TGTGCCAGCAGCTCCGGGGGCTCGAACACTGAAGCTTTCTTT.

The chain uses TRBV9 and TRBJ2-2; no firm D call. In germline, CDR1 is SGDLS, CDR2 YYNGEE. V was cut by 4 bases and J by 1 base, with 14 bases left in between. The CDR3 is made up of 16 amino acids. The DNA for the CDR3 is TGTGCCAGCAGCCCCCGGACCGCGCTGAACACCGGGGAGCTGTTTTTT. It specifies CASSPRTALNTGELFF. The whole variable domain, filled in from reference TRBV9 and TRBJ2-2, reads DSGVTQTPKHLITATGQRVTLRCSPRSGDLSVYWYQQSLDQGLQFLIQYYNGEERAKGNILERFSAQQFPDLHSELNLSSLELGDSALYFCASSPRTALNTGELFFGEGSRLTVL.

This clone was seen a single time. J is TRBJ2-7 and V is TRBV5-1, with D maybe TRBD2 (5 bases). CDR3 length: 15 amino acids. Trimming took off 0 bases at V and 4 bases at J, with 14 bases between the two ends. Germline V gene sequence: CDR1 SGHRS, CDR2 YFSETQ. This CDR3 is CASSLVPGFEYEQYF. CDR3 nucleotides: TGCGCCAGCAGCTTGGTGCCGGGGTTCGAGTACGAGCAGTACTTC.

V and J are TRBV28 and TRBJ1-6; D gene unclear. The CDR3 consists of 12 residues. The V and J ends lost 6 bases and 13 bases respectively, with 13 bases between them. CDR1 is MDHEN, CDR2 SYDVKM, per germline. In DNA, the CDR3 is TGTGCCAGCAGGCGGGAGTGGGATCCCCTCCACTTT. Amino acid sequence: CASRREWDPLHF. Combining the CDR3 with reference TRBV28 and TRBJ1-6 gives the whole variable domain DVKVTQSSRYLVKRTGEKVFLECVQDMDHENMFWYRQDPGLGLRLIYFSYDVKMKEKGDIPEGYSVSREKKERFSLILESASTNQTSMYLCASRREWDPLHFGNGTRLTVT.

The chain joins TRBV28 to TRBJ1-3; no clear D gene. Germline assignment: CDR1 MDHEN and CDR2 SYDVKM. V gave up 0 bases and J gave up 4 bases, with 1 base separating them. The CDR3 has 12 residues. The CDR3 spells CASSLWGNTIYF. CDR3 bases: TGTGCCAGCAGTTTATGGGGAAACACCATATATTTT.

This chain uses TRBV27 with TRBJ1-2; no clear D gene. This CDR3 has 14 amino acids. V shed 2 bases and J shed 2 bases, with 9 bases lying between them. Germline V gives CDR1 MNHEY, CDR2 SMNVEV (reference sequence). CDR3 in DNA: TGTGCCAGCAGTTTAGGAGGGTTGAACTATGGCTACACCTTC. Translated, it gives CASSLGGLNYGYTF.

The rearrangement uses TRBV7-8 and TRBJ1-5; the D is unclear. The CDR3 spans 16 residues. Germline CDR1 is SGHVS and CDR2 is FQNEAQ. Trimming pared 5 bases from V and 0 bases from J, leaving 14 bases between. DNA for the CDR3: TGTGCCAGCAGCCGCGTGGGCACGCTTAGCAATCAGCCCCAGCATTTT. This encodes CASSRVGTLSNQPQHF.

The J gene is TRBJ1-1, the V gene TRBV7-9; D not resolved. CDR1 is SEHNR and CDR2 is FQNEAQ in the germline V gene (reference sequence). V was trimmed by 5 bases and J by 4 bases, leaving 20 bases between them. CDR3 length equals 16 residues. CDR3 sequence reads: CASSPPQPRRGTEAFF. The CDR3 bases are TGTGCCAGCAGCCCCCCTCAGCCGAGGCGCGGCACTGAAGCTTTCTTT.

The chain links TRBV6-2 or TRBV6-3 to TRBJ2-3, with TRBD2 as a possible D gene (6 bases). The V end was cut by 3 bases, the J end by 1 base, with 11 bases between. Germline V gene data show CDR1 as MNHEY and CDR2 as SVGEGT. CDR3 length: 15 amino acids. In nucleotides, the CDR3 is TGTGCCAGCAGTTATCAGGGACTCCGCACAGATACGCAGTATTTT. This translates into CASSYQGLRTDTQYF.

V is TRBV6-1 and J is TRBJ1-2, with 7 nucleotides matching TRBD1. Unmatched junction bases numbered 1, after V lost 3 bases and J lost 0 bases. The CDR3 is made up of 14 amino acids. Germline lookup yields CDR1 MNHNS and CDR2 SASEGT. The DNA of the CDR3 is TGTGCCAGCAGTGAGACAGGGCCTAACTATGGCTACACCTTC. Its translation: CASSETGPNYGYTF.

This clone was counted once. The V call is TRBV12-3 or TRBV12-4, the J call TRBJ2-1; 9 positions agree with TRBD2. Trimming removed 8 bases from V and 5 bases from J; junction bases left unmatched: 4. CDR3 length: 13 residues. The CDR3 loop is CASSREGDNEQFF. Written as DNA, the CDR3 is TGTGCCAGCTCGCGGGAGGGAGACAATGAGCAGTTCTTC.

The chain joins TRBV7-3 to TRBJ1-1; 12 bases agree with TRBD1. The CDR3 totals 14 residues. V dropped 2 bases and J dropped 8; count of bases not matched to a gene: 3. Germline CDR1 is SGHTA and CDR2 is FQGTGA. The CDR3 spells CASSLGTGGSEAFF. The CDR3 DNA sequence: TGTGCCAGCAGCTTAGGGACAGGGGGCAGCGAAGCTTTCTTT.